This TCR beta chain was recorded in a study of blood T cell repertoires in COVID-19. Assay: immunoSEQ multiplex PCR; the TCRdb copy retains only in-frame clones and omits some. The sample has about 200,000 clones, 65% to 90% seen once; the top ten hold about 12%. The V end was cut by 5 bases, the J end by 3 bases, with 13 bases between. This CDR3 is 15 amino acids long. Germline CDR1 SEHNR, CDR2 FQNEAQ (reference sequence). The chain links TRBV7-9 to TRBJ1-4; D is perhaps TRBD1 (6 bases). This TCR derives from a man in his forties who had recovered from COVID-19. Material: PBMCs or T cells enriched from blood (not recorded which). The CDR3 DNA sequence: TGTGCCAGCAGCCTCCAGGACAGCCCTAATGAAAAACTGTTTTTT. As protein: CASSLQDSPNEKLFF.